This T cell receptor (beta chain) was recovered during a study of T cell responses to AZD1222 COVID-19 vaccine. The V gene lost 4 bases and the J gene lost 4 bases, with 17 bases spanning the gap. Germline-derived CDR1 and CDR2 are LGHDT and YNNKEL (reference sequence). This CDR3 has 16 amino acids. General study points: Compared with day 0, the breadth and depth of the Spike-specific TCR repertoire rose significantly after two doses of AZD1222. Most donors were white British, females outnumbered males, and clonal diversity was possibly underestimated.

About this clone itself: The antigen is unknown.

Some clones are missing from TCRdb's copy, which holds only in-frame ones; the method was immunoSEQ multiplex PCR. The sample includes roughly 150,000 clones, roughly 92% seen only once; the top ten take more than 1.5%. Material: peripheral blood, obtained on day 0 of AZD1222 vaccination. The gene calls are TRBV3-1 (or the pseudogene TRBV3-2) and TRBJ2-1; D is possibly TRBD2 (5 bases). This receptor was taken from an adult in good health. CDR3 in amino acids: CASSLVALGNYNEQFF. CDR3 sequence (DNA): TGTGCCAGCAGCCTAGTAGCGTTGGGGAATTACAATGAGCAGTTCTTC.